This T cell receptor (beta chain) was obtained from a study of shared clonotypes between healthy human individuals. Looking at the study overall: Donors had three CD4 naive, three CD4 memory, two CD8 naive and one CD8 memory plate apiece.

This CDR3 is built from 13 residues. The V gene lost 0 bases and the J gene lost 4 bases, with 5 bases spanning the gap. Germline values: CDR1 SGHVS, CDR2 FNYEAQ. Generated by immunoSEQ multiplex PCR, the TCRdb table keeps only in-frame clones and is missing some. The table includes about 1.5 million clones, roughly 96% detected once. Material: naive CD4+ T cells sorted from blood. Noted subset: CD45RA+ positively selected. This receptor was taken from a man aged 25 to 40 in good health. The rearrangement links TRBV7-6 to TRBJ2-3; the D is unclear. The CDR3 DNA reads TGTGCCAGCAGCTTAGCATTAGCAGATACGCAGTATTTT. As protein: CASSLALADTQYF.